A selection of T cell receptor beta chains follows, all from one sample in a study of T cell responses to AZD1222 COVID-19 vaccine. The table came from immunoSEQ multiplex PCR; TCRdb's copy has only in-frame clones and leaves some out. The table lists around 84,000 clones, 85% to 90% of them singletons, with about 31% in the top ten. The sample consisted of peripheral blood, taken on day 0 of AZD1222 vaccination. The receptors were sampled from an adult in good health. Each CDR3 is given with its conserved first and last residue.

TRBV9,14,TRBJ1-1,CASSVGGVNTEAFF
TRBV18,16,TRBJ2-1,CASSPVLATGKDEQFF
TRBV7-7,17,TRBJ2-5,CASSLSVGGRALETQYF
TRBV5-6,12,TRBJ2-5,CASSLADRSKYF
TRBV6-4,13,TRBJ1-6,CASSPGGDSPLHF
TRBV14,13,TRBJ2-5,CASSQVRGETQYF
TRBV3-1/TRBV3-2,15,TRBJ2-5,CASSPTGHTAETQYF
TRBV5-1,14,TRBJ2-7,CASSTGQVPYEQYF
TRBV3-1/TRBV3-2,17,TRBJ2-3,CASSQAGTSGRRDAQYF
TRBV5-1,16,TRBJ1-4,CASSWGDSEGNEKLFF
TRBV4-2,15,TRBJ2-2,CASSQVPEDTGELFF
TRBV20-1,15,TRBJ2-6,CSASPWGPGANVLTF
TRBV27,12,TRBJ1-2,CASRTGLYGYTF
TRBV18,16,TRBJ2-2,CASSPGSGLNTGELFF
TRBV4-2,14,TRBJ1-3,CASSQEDGRNTIYF
TRBV6-2/TRBV6-3,17,TRBJ2-7,CASSYSIRAGLRDEQYF
TRBV27,15,TRBJ2-7,CASSLSGSSSYEQYF
TRBV28,17,TRBJ2-7,CASSSPRGTPLSYEQYF
TRBV7-6,15,TRBJ2-5,CASSSTTSLKETQYF
TRBV5-1,15,TRBJ2-1,CASSYSGEGYNEQFF
TRBV3-1/TRBV3-2,11,TRBJ2-7,CASSQAYEQYF
TRBV7-2,11,TRBJ1-2,CASSLYRDLTF
TRBV7-9,15,TRBJ1-5,CASSSLGSGNQPQHF
TRBV19,15,TRBJ1-1,CASSIIAGGRTEAFF
TRBV10-3,14,TRBJ1-1,CAISESGGNTEAFF
TRBV28,15,TRBJ1-5,CASIPARGSNQPQHF
TRBV12-3/TRBV12-4,13,TRBJ1-1,CASRQGGNTEAFF
TRBV28,16,TRBJ2-7,CASSLGVTGLSYEQYF
TRBV30,12,TRBJ2-1,CAWREKNNEQFF
TRBV7-9,13,TRBJ1-5,CASSLESNQPQHF
TRBV2,13,TRBJ2-1,CASSEGSSGREFF
TRBV19,13,TRBJ2-3,CASSLGVGDTQYF
TRBV9,15,TRBJ2-5,CASSPHDVLGETQYF
TRBV7-2,14,TRBJ1-2,CASSLERITGGYTF
TRBV5-1,15,TRBJ1-4,CASSSTGGTNEKLFF
TRBV28,13,TRBJ2-7,CASSLWGVYEQYF
TRBV15,14,TRBJ2-3,CATRDLTSTDTQYF
TRBV7-9,13,TRBJ1-2,CASRRTGGDGYTF
TRBV7-3,15,TRBJ2-5,CASSPPRGRIETQYF
TRBV25-1,16,TRBJ1-4,CASSGPQGEVDEKLFF
TRBV29-1,14,TRBJ1-1,CSVLGLAVGTEAFF
TRBV6-2/TRBV6-3,14,TRBJ2-7,CASSPHYGPYEQYF
TRBV30,17,TRBJ2-6,CAWSPPGARSGANVLTF
TRBV7-9,13,TRBJ1-1,CASSRTGNTEAFF
TRBV10-3,18,TRBJ2-3,CAIRAAFLAGGPADTQYF
TRBV2,14,TRBJ1-2,CASSEDLSNYGYTF
TRBV5-1,15,TRBJ2-5,CASSLGPAGKETQYF
TRBV9,14,TRBJ2-7,CASSVAAGTYEQYF
TRBV6-5,13,TRBJ1-5,CASSDREGQPQHF
TRBV7-2,15,TRBJ2-2,CASSLVQGADGELFF
TRBV2,12,TRBJ1-2,CASSGSAGGYTF
TRBV28,14,TRBJ1-2,CASSGYRGQDGYTF
TRBV5-5,14,TRBJ2-7,CASSSLAGVDEQYF